This T cell receptor beta chain originates from a study of cytomegalovirus exposure and HLA in healthy donors. Findings and limits, study-wide: Researchers reported in a later analysis that common viral pathogens appeared linked to several top clusters.

Use of 60 Vbeta and 13 Jbeta primers characterized the PCR. Produced via immunoSEQ multiplex PCR; TCRdb's table is partial and in-frame only. The sample holds roughly 190,000 clones; around 68% are singletons and the top ten take around 2.9%. This CDR3 region has 15 residues. The germline V gene has CDR1 SEHNR and CDR2 FQNEAQ (reference sequence). V trimming: 5 bases; J trimming: 4 bases; junction bases outside the gene matches: 8. In regard to this clone: Its cognate antigen is unknown.

The chain has TRBV7-9 and TRBJ1-3, with 7 bases fitting TRBD1. Sequences were obtained from PBMCs. The TCR was taken from a man in his forties in good health and CMV-seronegative. CDR3 residues: CASSRTQGFGNTIYF. CDR3 DNA sequence: TGTGCCAGCAGCCGAACACAGGGGTTCGGAAACACCATATATTTT.